This TCR beta chain was sequenced in a study of shared T cell receptors in the human thymus. The V gene's germline CDR1 is GTSNPN and CDR2 SVGIG (reference sequence). The CDR3 is made up of 17 amino acids. V gave up 4 bases and J gave up 3 bases, with 25 bases separating them. The protocol was immunoSEQ multiplex PCR, while the TCRdb copy is restricted to in-frame clones and leaves out a portion. The sample holds about 540,000 clones; about four fifths are singletons and the top ten take about 0.013%. These same records also appear under a second study, on human thymus T cells. That work contributes: Congenital heart defects were the reason for the corrective surgery that the donors, healthy Finnish infants, were having. Thymus pieces cut out during corrective heart surgery were the tissue that was used. Unrelated individuals reportedly shared highly overlapping thymic TCR repertoires.

Material for sequencing was thymocytes. V usage is TRBV30 and J usage is TRBJ2-7; D may be TRBD1 (6 bases). This TCR was sampled from a boy under two years old with a congenital heart defect. In DNA, the CDR3 is TGTGCCTGGACTCCCAGGATTCCGGACAGTGATTTCTACGAGCAGTACTTC. It translates to CAWTPRIPDSDFYEQYF.